This T cell receptor (beta chain) was obtained from a study of T cell responses to AZD1222 COVID-19 vaccine. TCRdb's copy holds only in-frame clones and misses some; the assay was immunoSEQ multiplex PCR. The repertoire consists of about 150,000 clones, with 80% to 90% occurring once and the leading ten covering about 5%. Study-level findings and limits: Among vaccine-associated CD4 TCRs, coverage spanned spike, with dominance at 160-218 and 743-854.

In regard to this clone: What it binds is not known.

This sequence was found in an adult in good health. Here the sequenced sample was peripheral blood, taken on day 0 of AZD1222 vaccination.

In DNA, the CDR3 is TGCGCCAGCAGCCAAGTAAAGGCCTCCTACGAGCAGTACTTC. Encoded protein: CASSQVKASYEQYF. The chain has TRBV4-3 and TRBJ2-7; the D is unclear. Germline values: CDR1 LGHNA, CDR2 YSLEER. Trimming pared 1 base from V and 0 bases from J, leaving 7 bases between. The CDR3 is 14 amino acids.